The 31 T cell receptor beta chains below come from one sample, sequenced in a study of cytomegalovirus exposure and HLA in healthy donors. PCR employed 60 Vbeta and 13 Jbeta primers. Sequencing used immunoSEQ multiplex PCR; TCRdb keeps in-frame clones, though not all of them. The sample has 150,000 to 200,000 clones, 75% to 85% seen once. Input material: PBMCs. The receptors derive from a woman between 25 and 40 years old in good health and CMV-seropositive.

This clone was counted between two and nine times. At one of its ends the junction is not consistent with the germline gene, which may arise from a read error. The chain employs TRBV19 and TRBJ1-4, with D possibly matching TRBD1 (6 bases). The germline V gene has CDR1 LNHDA and CDR2 SQIVND (reference sequence). The CDR3 extends over 14 amino acids. This chain's CDR3 is CASSTGVPVERLFF. In DNA, the CDR3 is TGTGCCAGTAGTACAGGGGTGCCCGTTGAAAGACTGTTTTTT.

The chain has TRBV7-8 and TRBJ2-7; TRBD1 matches 7 bases. Germline CDR1 is SGHVS and CDR2 is FQNEAQ. Trimming took 1 base from V and 3 from J; bases not matched to a gene: 0. The CDR3 has 13 amino acids. DNA of the CDR3: TGTGCCAGCAGCTTAGGGACAGGCTACGAGCAGTACTTC. Translating it yields CASSLGTGYEQYF.

The J gene is TRBJ2-7, the V gene TRBV5-5; maybe TRBD2 (5 bases). The germline CDR1 and CDR2 sequences are SGHKS and YYEKEE (reference sequence). This CDR3 is built from 12 residues. Trimming removed 2 bases from V and 4 bases from J, with 7 bases in between. The chain's CDR3 is CASSFPGYEQYF. The CDR3 bases are TGTGCCAGCAGCTTTCCGGGGTACGAGCAGTACTTC.

The chain joins TRBV11-2 to TRBJ1-5, with D uncertain. V was clipped by 4 bases and J by 3 bases, with 10 bases between them. CDR1 and CDR2 (germline): SGHAT, FQNNGV. CDR3 length equals 14 residues. CDR3 region: CASSSQVDNQPQHF. The DNA of the CDR3 is TGTGCCAGCAGCTCGCAGGTAGACAATCAGCCCCAGCATTTT.

The chain joins TRBV2 to TRBJ1-1, with 9 bases lining up with TRBD1. This CDR3 has 15 amino acids. V lost 3 bases, J lost 3 bases, and 5 bases stayed unmatched. From germline, CDR1 is SNHLY and CDR2 FYNNEI. CDR3 in DNA: TGTGCCAGCAGTGACTTGGACAGGGGTTACACTGAAGCTTTCTTT. This translates into CASSDLDRGYTEAFF.

Only a few counts were recorded for this clone. V and J are TRBV11-3 and TRBJ2-7, with 10 bases fitting TRBD1. Germline-derived CDR1 and CDR2 are SGHNT and YENEEA. V lost 6 bases and J lost 4; bases outside the gene matches: 6. CDR3 length: 14 residues. This CDR3 is CASRRGQGDYEQYF. Written as DNA, the CDR3 is TGTGCCAGCAGGCGTGGACAGGGGGATTACGAGCAGTACTTC.

The V and J genes are TRBV30 and TRBJ1-6, with D hard to call. The CDR3 runs to 11 residues. CDR1 and CDR2 (germline): GTSNPN, SVGIG (reference sequence). V lost 4 bases, J lost 7 bases, and 5 bases lay in between. DNA for the CDR3: TGTGCCTGGACAGAAAATTCACCCCTCCACTTT. It encodes CAWTENSPLHF.

The chain links TRBV7-9 to TRBJ2-6, with TRBD1 matching 7 bases. V lost 5 bases to trimming and J lost 0 bases; unmatched junction nucleotides: 13. CDR1 SEHNR and CDR2 FQNEAQ come from the germline V gene (reference sequence). The CDR3 covers 19 residues. This CDR3 reads CASSRKRGQVLSGANVLTF. Written as DNA, the CDR3 is TGTGCCAGCAGCCGAAAAAGAGGACAGGTTCTCTCTGGGGCCAACGTCCTGACTTTC.

The rearrangement uses TRBV18 and TRBJ2-6; 13 nucleotides agree with TRBD2. Germline lookup yields CDR1 KGHSH and CDR2 LQKENI. This CDR3 contains 18 residues. V shed 3 bases, J shed 4 bases, and the junction held 6 bases outside the gene matches. This CDR3 reads CASSPLGLAGVGANVLTF. For the CDR3, the DNA is TGTGCCAGCTCACCCCTAGGACTAGCGGGAGTCGGGGCCAACGTCCTGACTTTC.

This clone was detected only a few times. The genes are TRBV5-8 and TRBJ1-3; 9 bases map to TRBD1. The CDR3 is 16 residues long. Germline loops: CDR1 SGHTS, CDR2 YDEGEE. V was pared by 0 bases and J by 1 base, with 2 bases of the junction left unmatched. DNA for the CDR3: TGTGCCAGCAGCTTGGCTGGGACAGGGTCTGGAAACACCATATATTTT. Amino acids: CASSLAGTGSGNTIYF.

The chain joins TRBV6-6 to TRBJ2-1, with 9 bases identical to TRBD1. V shed 6 bases and J 7 bases; nucleotides not matched to a gene: 7. The germline V gene encodes CDR1 MNHNY and CDR2 SVGAGI (reference sequence). CDR3 length: 14 residues. The CDR3 here is CASSYGTGYNEQFF. DNA of the CDR3: TGTGCCAGCAGCTACGGGACAGGGTATAATGAGCAGTTCTTC.

The chain carries TRBV5-5 and TRBJ2-3; TRBD1 might be the D (6 bases). CDR1 and CDR2 from the germline V gene are SGHKS and YYEKEE (reference sequence). The CDR3 totals 17 residues. V shed 0 bases and J shed 3 bases, with 17 bases lying between them. CDR3 nucleotides: TGTGCCAGCAGCTTGGTGGGGGCAGGGGATCTAACAGATACGCAGTATTTT. This gives the protein CASSLVGAGDLTDTQYF.

This sequence joins TRBV6-6 and TRBJ2-1, with D tentatively TRBD1 (6 bases). Germline loops: CDR1 MNHNY, CDR2 SVGAGI (reference sequence). The CDR3 extends over 16 amino acids. Deletions cut 6 bases from V and 4 bases from J, with 19 bases between. The CDR3 here is CASSKTTGQIYNEQFF. The CDR3 coding sequence is TGTGCCAGCAGCAAGACGACGGGACAAATTTACAATGAGCAGTTCTTC.

In DNA form, the CDR3 reads TGTGCCAGCAGTTTAATCAGGGCCGTCGAGCAGTACTTC. Translated, it gives CASSLIRAVEQYF. V is TRBV28 and J is TRBJ2-7; TRBD1 is a possible D gene (5 bases). V lost 2 bases and J lost 6, with 11 bases in between. The CDR3 runs to 13 residues. Germline loops: CDR1 MDHEN, CDR2 SYDVKM.

V is TRBV18 and J is TRBJ1-1; 7 bases align to TRBD1. The CDR3 contains 13 residues. Germline assignment: CDR1 KGHSH and CDR2 LQKENI. V was pared by 0 bases and J by 11 bases, with 6 bases of the junction left unmatched. CDR3 nucleotide sequence: TGTGCCAGCTCACCACCTGGTACACAGGGGGCTTTCTTT. Protein product: CASSPPGTQGAFF.

This clone was detected a few times. The rearrangement uses TRBV10-3 and TRBJ2-5; 8 nucleotides line up with TRBD2. V shed 4 bases and J 1 base; nucleotides not matched to a gene: 5. Germline assignment: CDR1 ENHRY and CDR2 SYGVKD. The CDR3 extends over 15 amino acids. This CDR3 is CAISAPGGGQETQYF. In DNA, the CDR3 is TGTGCCATCAGTGCGCCGGGGGGGGGCCAAGAGACCCAGTACTTC.

The J gene is TRBJ2-5, the V gene TRBV5-1; TRBD2 might be the D (6 bases). V shed 2 bases and J shed 2 bases, with 13 bases lying between them. Germline V gene sequence: CDR1 SGHRS, CDR2 YFSETQ. There are 15 residues in the CDR3. The CDR3 region has the DNA TGCGCCAGCAGCTTAGAAAGCCGGGGGCAAGAGACCCAGTACTTC. Its protein product is CASSLESRGQETQYF.

This clone was observed a handful of times. V and J are TRBV5-4 and TRBJ2-7; 10 bases line up with TRBD1. The CDR3 extends over 14 amino acids. Per germline, CDR1 SGHNT and CDR2 YYREEE (reference sequence). Trimming cost V 2 bases and J 6 bases; bases outside gene matches: 5. This CDR3 reads CASSFTGTGVEQYF. CDR3 nucleotide sequence: TGTGCCAGCAGCTTTACCGGGACAGGGGTCGAGCAGTACTTC.

This chain uses TRBV19 with TRBJ2-6; D is perhaps TRBD2 (5 bases). CDR3 size: 15 residues. With 6 bases removed from V and 2 bases from J, the gap between germline ends came to 11 bases. Germline values: CDR1 LNHDA, CDR2 SQIVND (reference sequence). The CDR3 reads CASRTDLAGANVLTF. Written as DNA, the CDR3 is TGTGCCAGTAGGACGGACTTGGCTGGGGCCAACGTCCTGACTTTC.

This clone turned up a few times. The chain employs TRBV9 and TRBJ1-5; 8 bases map to TRBD1. Germline V CDR1 and CDR2: SGDLS, YYNGEE. The junction had 11 bases not matched to a gene; V was cut back by 3 bases and J by 12 bases. The CDR3 covers 14 residues. This CDR3 reads CASSAFPGGADQHF. The CDR3 DNA follows: TGTGCCAGCAGCGCCTTTCCAGGGGGCGCCGACCAGCATTTT.

The chain carries TRBV11-3 and TRBJ2-7; D uncertain. V dropped 3 bases and J dropped 3 bases, with 9 bases sitting between them. This CDR3 contains 13 residues. Germline V gene lookup returns CDR1 SGHNT and CDR2 YENEEA. CDR3 residues: CASSFGSHYEQYF. Here the CDR3 DNA reads TGTGCCAGCAGCTTCGGTTCCCACTACGAGCAGTACTTC.

This clone appeared once. The chain has TRBV5-1 and TRBJ2-7; TRBD1 aligns across 12 bases. Losses at the gene ends were 0 bases for V and 8 bases for J; bases not matched to a gene: 3. In germline, CDR1 is SGHRS, CDR2 YFSETQ. This CDR3 is built from 14 residues. This CDR3 is CASSLGGTGGQQYF. The CDR3, as DNA: TGCGCCAGCAGCTTGGGTGGGACAGGGGGCCAGCAGTACTTC.

The chain uses TRBV5-4 and TRBJ2-7; 8 nucleotides agree with TRBD2. This CDR3 is 13 amino acids long. J was trimmed by 2 bases and V by 3 bases; bases with no gene match: 1. CDR1 SGHNT and CDR2 YYREEE come from the germline V gene (reference sequence). CDR3 nucleotide sequence: TGTGCCAGCAGCTGGCGGGGGGCCTACGAGCAGTACTTC. Its protein is CASSWRGAYEQYF. Full variable domain (remainder filled in from reference TRBV5-4 and TRBJ2-7): ETGVTQSPTHLIKTRGQQVTLRCSSQSGHNTVSWYQQALGQGPQFIFQYYREEENGRGNFPPRFSGLQFPNYSSELNVNALELDDSALYLCASSWRGAYEQYFGPGTRLTVT.

V gene TRBV18 combines with J gene TRBJ2-1; 10 bases align to TRBD1. Germline lookup yields CDR1 KGHSH and CDR2 LQKENI. This CDR3 is built from 15 residues. V dropped 0 bases and J dropped 5; count of bases not matched to a gene: 1. The CDR3, as DNA: TGTGCCAGCTCACCACCGGGACAGGGGAACAATGAGCAGTTCTTC. It specifies CASSPPGQGNNEQFF.

The chain combines TRBV27 with TRBJ2-1; D ambiguous. Germline values: CDR1 MNHEY, CDR2 SMNVEV (reference sequence). V was shortened by 5 bases and J by 0 bases, with 11 bases between the two germline ends. The CDR3 contains 15 residues. CDR3 sequence: CASSLDSPSYNEQFF. CDR3 DNA: TGTGCCAGCAGTCTCGACTCGCCCTCCTACAATGAGCAGTTCTTC.

The chain combines TRBV9 with TRBJ2-3, with 8 bases lining up with TRBD2. From germline, CDR1 is SGDLS and CDR2 YYNGEE. The CDR3 contains 17 residues. Trimming cost V 0 bases and J 0 bases; bases outside gene matches: 6. CDR3 protein: CASSVVAAGDSTDTQYF. The CDR3, as DNA: TGTGCCAGCAGCGTAGTAGCAGCGGGAGACAGCACAGATACGCAGTATTTT. The variable domain in full, completed from reference TRBV9 and TRBJ2-3, reads DSGVTQTPKHLITATGQRVTLRCSPRSGDLSVYWYQQSLDQGLQFLIQYYNGEERAKGNILERFSAQQFPDLHSELNLSSLELGDSALYFCASSVVAAGDSTDTQYFGPGTRLTVL.

The chain links TRBV5-1 to TRBJ2-1; perhaps TRBD1 as D (5 bases). V gave up 4 bases and J gave up 8 bases, with 16 bases separating them. Per germline, CDR1 SGHRS and CDR2 YFSETQ. The CDR3 totals 14 residues. CDR3 residues: CASSLRVPRDEQFF. CDR3 nucleotide sequence: TGCGCCAGCAGCCTCAGGGTCCCCCGGGATGAGCAGTTCTTC.

This chain links TRBV11-3 with TRBJ2-2, with 9 bases that match TRBD2. Trimming at V came to 5 bases and at J to 10 bases, leaving 8 bases not matched to a gene. Germline V gene sequence: CDR1 SGHNT, CDR2 YENEEA. The CDR3 is made up of 14 amino acids. In nucleotides, the CDR3 is TGTGCCAGCAGCCGATTAGCGGGGGCGATGGAGCTGTTTTTT. Amino acid sequence: CASSRLAGAMELFF.

The table lists this clone with a count of one. The gene calls are TRBV5-1 and TRBJ2-3; maybe TRBD2 (5 bases). V was clipped by 3 bases and J by 2 bases, with 16 bases between them. CDR1 is SGHRS, CDR2 YFSETQ, per germline. CDR3 size: 16 residues. The CDR3 DNA reads as TGCGCCAGCAGCTCGAGGGCCTTCAGATACACAGATACGCAGTATTTT. Protein product: CASSSRAFRYTDTQYF. The variable domain in full, with the rest retrieved from reference TRBV5-1 and TRBJ2-3, is KAGVTQTPRYLIKTRGQQVTLSCSPISGHRSVSWYQQTPGQGLQFLFEYFSETQRNKGNFPGRFSGRQFSNSRSEMNVSTLELGDSALYLCASSSRAFRYTDTQYFGPGTRLTVL.

The rearrangement links TRBV7-2 to TRBJ2-1; no definite D call. The CDR3 has 13 residues. Germline-derived CDR1 and CDR2 are SGHTA and FQGNSA. V lost 4 bases and J 8 bases, leaving 12 bases between the germline ends. CDR3 nucleotides: TGTGCCAGCAGCTCGTTATTAACGGATGAGCAGTTCTTC. This gives the protein CASSSLLTDEQFF.

V is TRBV28 and J is TRBJ1-1; TRBD1 is a possible D gene (5 bases). The CDR3 covers 14 residues. V was shortened by 7 bases and J by 2 bases, with 14 bases between the two germline ends. Germline values: CDR1 MDHEN, CDR2 SYDVKM. The CDR3: CASILTDLNTEAFF. CDR3 nucleotides: TGTGCCAGCATTTTGACAGATTTAAACACTGAAGCTTTCTTT.